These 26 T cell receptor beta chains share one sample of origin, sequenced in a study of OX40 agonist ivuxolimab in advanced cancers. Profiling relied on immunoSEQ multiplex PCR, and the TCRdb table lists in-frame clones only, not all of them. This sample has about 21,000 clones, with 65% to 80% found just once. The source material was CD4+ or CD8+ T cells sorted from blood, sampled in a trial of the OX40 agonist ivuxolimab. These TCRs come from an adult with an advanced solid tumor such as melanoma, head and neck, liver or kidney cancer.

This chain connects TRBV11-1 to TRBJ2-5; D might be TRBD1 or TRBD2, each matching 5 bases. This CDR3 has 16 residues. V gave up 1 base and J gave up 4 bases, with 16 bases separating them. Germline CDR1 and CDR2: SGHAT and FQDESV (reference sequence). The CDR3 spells CASSLVAAGRGETQYF. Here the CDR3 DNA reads TGTGCCAGCAGCTTAGTCGCGGCAGGGAGAGGAGAGACCCAGTACTTC.

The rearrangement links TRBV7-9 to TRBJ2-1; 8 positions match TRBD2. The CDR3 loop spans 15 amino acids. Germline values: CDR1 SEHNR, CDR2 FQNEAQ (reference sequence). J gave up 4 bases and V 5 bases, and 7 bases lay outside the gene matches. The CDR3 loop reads CASSPGSGEYNEQFF. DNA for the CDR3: TGTGCCAGCAGCCCAGGTAGCGGGGAATACAATGAGCAGTTCTTC.

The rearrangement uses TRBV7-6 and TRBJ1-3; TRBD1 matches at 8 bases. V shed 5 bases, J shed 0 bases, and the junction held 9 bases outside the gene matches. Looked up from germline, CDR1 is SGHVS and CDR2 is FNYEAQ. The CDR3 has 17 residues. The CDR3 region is CASSQPGQATSGNTIYF. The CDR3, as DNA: TGTGCCAGCAGCCAACCGGGACAGGCAACCTCTGGAAACACCATATATTTT.

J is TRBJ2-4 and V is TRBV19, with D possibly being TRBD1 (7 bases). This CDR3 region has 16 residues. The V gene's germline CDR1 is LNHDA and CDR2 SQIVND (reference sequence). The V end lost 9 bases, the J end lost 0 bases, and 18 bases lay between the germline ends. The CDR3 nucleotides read TGTGCCAGCCGACCACGACAGGGACTAGCCAAAAACATTCAGTACTTC. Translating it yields CASRPRQGLAKNIQYF.

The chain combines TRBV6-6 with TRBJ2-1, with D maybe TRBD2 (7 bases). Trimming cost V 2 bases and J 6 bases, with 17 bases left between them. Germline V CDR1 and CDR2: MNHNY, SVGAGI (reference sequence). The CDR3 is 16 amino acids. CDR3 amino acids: CASSYKDQGRANEQFF. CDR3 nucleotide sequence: TGTGCCAGCAGTTACAAGGACCAGGGGAGGGCCAATGAGCAGTTCTTC.

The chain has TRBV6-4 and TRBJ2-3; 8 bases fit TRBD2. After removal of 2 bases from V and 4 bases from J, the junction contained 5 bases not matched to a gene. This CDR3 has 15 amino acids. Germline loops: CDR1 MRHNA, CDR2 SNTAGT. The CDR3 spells CASSDRGLESDTQYF. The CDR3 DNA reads TGTGCCAGCAGTGACCGGGGACTAGAATCAGATACGCAGTATTTT.

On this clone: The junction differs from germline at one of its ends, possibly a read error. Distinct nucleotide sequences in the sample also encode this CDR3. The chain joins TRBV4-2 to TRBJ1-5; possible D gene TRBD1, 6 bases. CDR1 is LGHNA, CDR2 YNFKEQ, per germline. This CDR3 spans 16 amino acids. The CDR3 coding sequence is TGTGCCAGAAGCCCCCAGGACAGCAATAGCAATCAGCCCCAGCATTTT. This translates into CARSPQDSNSNQPQHF.

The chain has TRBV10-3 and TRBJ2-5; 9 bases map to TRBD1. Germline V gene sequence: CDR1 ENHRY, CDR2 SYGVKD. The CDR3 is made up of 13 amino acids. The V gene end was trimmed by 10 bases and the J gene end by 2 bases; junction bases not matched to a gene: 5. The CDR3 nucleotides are TGTGCCACCAGGACAGGGGTACAAGAGACCCAGTACTTC. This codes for CATRTGVQETQYF.

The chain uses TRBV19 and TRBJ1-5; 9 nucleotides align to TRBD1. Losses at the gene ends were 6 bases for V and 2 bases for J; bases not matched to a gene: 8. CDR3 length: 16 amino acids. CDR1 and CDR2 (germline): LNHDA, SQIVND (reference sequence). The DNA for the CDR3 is TGTGCCAGTAGACCGGGACAGGGTTCGGGCAATCAGCCCCAGCATTTT. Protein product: CASRPGQGSGNQPQHF.

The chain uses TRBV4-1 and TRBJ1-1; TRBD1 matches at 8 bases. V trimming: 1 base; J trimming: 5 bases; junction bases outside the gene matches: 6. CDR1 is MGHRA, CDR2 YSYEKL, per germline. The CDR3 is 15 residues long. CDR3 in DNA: TGCGCCAGCAGCCAAGGACAGGGGAGAGAAACTGAAGCTTTCTTT. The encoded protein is CASSQGQGRETEAFF.

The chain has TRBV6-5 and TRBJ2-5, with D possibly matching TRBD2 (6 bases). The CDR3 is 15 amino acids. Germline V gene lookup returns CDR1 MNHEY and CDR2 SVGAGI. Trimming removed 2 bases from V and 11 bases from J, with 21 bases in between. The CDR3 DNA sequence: TGTGCCAGCAGTTACGGAGGGTCGAACGTACGAGAGCAGTACTTC. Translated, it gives CASSYGGSNVREQYF.

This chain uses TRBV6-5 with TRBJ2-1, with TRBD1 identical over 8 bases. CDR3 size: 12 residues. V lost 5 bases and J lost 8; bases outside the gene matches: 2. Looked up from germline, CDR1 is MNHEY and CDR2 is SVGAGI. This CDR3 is CASSRQGHEQFF. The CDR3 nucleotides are TGTGCCAGCAGTCGACAGGGGCATGAGCAGTTCTTC.

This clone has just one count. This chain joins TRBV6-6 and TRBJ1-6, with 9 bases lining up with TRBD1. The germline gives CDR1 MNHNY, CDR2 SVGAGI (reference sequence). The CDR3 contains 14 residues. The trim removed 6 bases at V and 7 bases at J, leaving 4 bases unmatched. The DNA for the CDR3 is TGTGCCAGCAGGAAGACAGGGGGAAATTCACCCCTCCACTTT. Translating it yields CASRKTGGNSPLHF.

CDR3 sequence: CARSFTSAIYNEQFF. The CDR3 DNA reads TGTGCCAGAAGCTTTACTAGCGCCATATACAATGAGCAGTTCTTC. The V and J genes are TRBV5-3 and TRBJ2-1, with 7 nucleotides matching TRBD2. TRBV5-3 is identified as an open reading frame with a role that is uncertain. J lost 4 bases, V lost 2 bases, and 6 bases had no gene match. The CDR3 runs 15 residues.

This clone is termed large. The CDR3 DNA reads as TGCAGTGCCCCTGTGGGTTACGAGCAGTACTTC. It is translated as CSAPVGYEQYF. The chain recombines TRBV20-1 with TRBJ2-7, with D uncertain. From germline, CDR1 is DFQATT and CDR2 SNEGSKA (reference sequence). Trimming shortened V by 6 bases and J by 4 bases, and 10 bases separated the two germline ends. CDR3 size: 11 residues.

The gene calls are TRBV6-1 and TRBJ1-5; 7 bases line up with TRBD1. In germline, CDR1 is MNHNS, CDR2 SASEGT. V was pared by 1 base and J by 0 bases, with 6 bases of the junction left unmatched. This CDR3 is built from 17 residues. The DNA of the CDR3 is TGTGCCAGCAGTGAAGGACAGGGCTATAATAGCAATCAGCCCCAGCATTTT. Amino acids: CASSEGQGYNSNQPQHF.

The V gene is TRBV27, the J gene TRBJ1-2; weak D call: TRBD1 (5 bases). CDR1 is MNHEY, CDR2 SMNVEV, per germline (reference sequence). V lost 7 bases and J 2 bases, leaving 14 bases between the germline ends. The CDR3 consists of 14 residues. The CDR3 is CASKLYAGNYGYTF. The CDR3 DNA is TGTGCCAGCAAACTGTACGCAGGGAACTATGGCTACACCTTC.

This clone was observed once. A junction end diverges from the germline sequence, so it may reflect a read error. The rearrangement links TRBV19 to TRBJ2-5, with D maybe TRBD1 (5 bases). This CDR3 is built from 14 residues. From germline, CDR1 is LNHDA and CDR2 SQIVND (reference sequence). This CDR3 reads CASSTGSIEEAQYF. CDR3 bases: TGTGCCAGTAGTACAGGGTCCATCGAAGAGGCCCAGTACTTC. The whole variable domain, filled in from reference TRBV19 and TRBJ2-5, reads DGGITQSPKYLFRKEGQNVTLSCEQNLNHDAMYWYRQDPGQGLRLIYYSQIVNDFQKGDIAEGYSVSREKKESFPLTVTSAQKNPTAFYLCASSTGSIEEAQYFGPGTRLLVL.

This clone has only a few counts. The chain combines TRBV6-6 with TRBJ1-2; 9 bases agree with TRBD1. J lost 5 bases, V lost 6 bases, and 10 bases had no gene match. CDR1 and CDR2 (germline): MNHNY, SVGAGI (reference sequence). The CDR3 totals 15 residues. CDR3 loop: CASRRGQGGTYGYTF. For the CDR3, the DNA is TGTGCCAGCAGACGGGGACAGGGAGGTACATATGGCTACACCTTC.

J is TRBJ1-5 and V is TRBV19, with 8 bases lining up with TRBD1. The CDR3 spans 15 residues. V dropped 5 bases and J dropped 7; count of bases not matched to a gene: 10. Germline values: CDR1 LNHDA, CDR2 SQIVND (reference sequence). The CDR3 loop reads CASSGETGVRQPQHF. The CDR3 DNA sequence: TGTGCCAGTAGTGGAGAGACAGGGGTGAGGCAGCCCCAGCATTTT.

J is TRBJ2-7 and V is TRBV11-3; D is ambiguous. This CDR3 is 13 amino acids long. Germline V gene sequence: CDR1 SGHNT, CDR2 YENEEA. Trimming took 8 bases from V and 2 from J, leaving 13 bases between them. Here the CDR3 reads CASGDQVPYEQYF. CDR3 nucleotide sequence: TGTGCCAGCGGAGATCAGGTTCCCTACGAGCAGTACTTC.

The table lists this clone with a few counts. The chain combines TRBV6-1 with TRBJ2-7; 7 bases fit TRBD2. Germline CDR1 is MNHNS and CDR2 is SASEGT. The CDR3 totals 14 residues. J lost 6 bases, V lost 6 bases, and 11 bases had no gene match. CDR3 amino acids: CASSEQEGLGEQYF. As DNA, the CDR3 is TGTGCCAGCAGCGAACAGGAAGGACTAGGCGAGCAGTACTTC.

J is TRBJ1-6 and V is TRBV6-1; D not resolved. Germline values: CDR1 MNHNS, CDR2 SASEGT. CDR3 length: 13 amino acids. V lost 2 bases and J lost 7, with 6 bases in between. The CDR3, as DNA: TGTGCCAGCAGTGAATTTTCCAATTCACCCCTCCACTTT. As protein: CASSEFSNSPLHF.

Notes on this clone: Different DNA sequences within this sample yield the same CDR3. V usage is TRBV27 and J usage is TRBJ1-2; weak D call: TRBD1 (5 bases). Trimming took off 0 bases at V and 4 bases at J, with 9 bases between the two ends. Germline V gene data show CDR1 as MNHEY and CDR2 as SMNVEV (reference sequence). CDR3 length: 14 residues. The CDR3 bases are TGTGCCAGCAGTTTATCTGGGCAGGGCTATGGCTACACCTTC. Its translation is CASSLSGQGYGYTF.

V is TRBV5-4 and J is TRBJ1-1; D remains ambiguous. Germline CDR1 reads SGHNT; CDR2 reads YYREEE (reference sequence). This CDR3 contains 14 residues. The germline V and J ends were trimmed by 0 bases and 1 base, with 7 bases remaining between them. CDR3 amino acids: CASSLENRNTEAFF. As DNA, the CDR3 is TGTGCCAGCAGCTTGGAGAACAGGAACACTGAAGCTTTCTTT.

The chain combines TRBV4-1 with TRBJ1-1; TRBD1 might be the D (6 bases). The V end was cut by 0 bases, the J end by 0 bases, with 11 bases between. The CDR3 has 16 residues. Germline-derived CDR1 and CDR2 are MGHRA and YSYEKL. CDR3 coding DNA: TGCGCCAGCAGCCAAGAAGGGGGGGATATGAACACTGAAGCTTTCTTT. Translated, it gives CASSQEGGDMNTEAFF.